This T cell receptor beta chain was recorded in a study of blood T cell repertoires in COVID-19. Overall study: Acute and convalescent COVID-19 samples came from the United States, Italy and Spain. T cells, B-cell-depleted T cells, or PBMCs supplied cDNA or gDNA.

In the original analysis: Reference gene primer amplification yielded estimated nucleated cell counts. Profiled with immunoSEQ multiplex PCR; TCRdb holds only in-frame clones, not every one. The V and J calls and clone size come from that table; D and trimming were worked out from the DNA. The table shows under 150,000 clones, with about 92% occurring only once. Looked up from germline, CDR1 is GTSNPN and CDR2 is SVGIG (reference sequence). CDR3 length: 11 residues. The germline V and J ends were trimmed by 5 bases and 1 base, with 5 bases remaining between them. The sample consisted of peripheral blood. The chain joins TRBV30 to TRBJ1-1; unclear D gene. This clonotype was obtained from a man in his forties or fifties with active COVID-19. The CDR3 is CAWYKNTEAFF. CDR3 coding DNA: TGTGCCTGGTATAAGAACACTGAAGCTTTCTTT.